A selection of T cell receptor beta chains follows, all from one sample in a study of T cells in Graves' hyperthyroidism and ophthalmopathy. TCRdb re-called the multiplex PCR reads with MiXCR, one entry per CDR3 protein. Of about 400,000 distinct CDR3 sequences in the sample, approximately 15% are singletons; the top ten hold 12% to 15%. Material: blood. The receptors come from a woman aged 18-29 years with Graves' hyperthyroidism. The CDR3 runs from the conserved cysteine through the conserved F or W. The order of the fields is clone size, J gene, D gene, V gene, CDR3 protein, CDR3 DNA. The D gene is left open where the match is weak. Clone size appears in some rows only: once, few, many, or a class for an expanded clone.

many TRBJ1-1 TRBD1 TRBV2 CASSDRDRGTEAFF TGTGCCAGCAGTGACCGGGACAGGGGTACTGAAGCTTTCTTT
- TRBJ1-5 - TRBV5-1 CASSLGGSASNQPQHF TGCGCCAGCAGCTTGGGGGGGTCGGCTAGCAATCAGCCCCAGCATTTT
many TRBJ2-7 - TRBV28 CASRDPGNFGYEQYF TGTGCCAGCAGGGACCCTGGAAATTTCGGATACGAGCAGTACTTC
few TRBJ2-1 TRBD1 TRBV9 CASSDDRGEQFF TGTGCCAGCAGCGACGACAGGGGGGAGCAGTTCTTC
many TRBJ1-5 TRBD1 TRBV12-3/TRBV12-4 CASSPGQGARGNQPQHF TGTGCCAGCAGTCCGGGACAGGGGGCGCGAGGCAATCAGCCCCAGCATTTT
many TRBJ2-5 TRBD1 TRBV7-9 CASSSRLGQGAETQYF TGTGCCAGCAGCTCTCGCCTTGGACAGGGGGCTGAGACCCAGTACTTC
many TRBJ1-2 TRBD1 TRBV7-3 CASSLGQGAHGYTF TGTGCCAGCAGCCTGGGACAGGGCGCCCATGGCTACACCTTC
few TRBJ2-2 TRBD2 TRBV20-1 CSARPGGLANTGELFF TGCAGTGCTAGACCGGGGGGACTCGCGAACACCGGGGAGCTGTTTTTT
many TRBJ2-5 TRBD2 TRBV20-1 CSASGLADQETQYF TGCAGTGCTAGCGGACTAGCGGACCAAGAGACCCAGTACTTC
- TRBJ1-2 - TRBV5-6 CASSLGTEVWGYTF TGTGCCAGCAGCTTGGGAACAGAGGTCTGGGGCTACACCTTC
many TRBJ1-5 TRBD1 TRBV3-1 CASSLGTGRNQPQHF TGTGCCAGCAGCCTCGGGACAGGGCGAAATCAGCCCCAGCATTTT
many TRBJ2-7 TRBD1 TRBV29-1 CSVEGQGATYEQYF TGCAGCGTTGAAGGACAGGGGGCCACCTACGAGCAGTACTTC
few TRBJ1-1 - TRBV6-1 CASSPRVVDTEAFF TGTGCCAGCAGTCCCAGGGTCGTAGACACTGAAGCTTTCTTT
few TRBJ2-3 - TRBV7-9 CASSLVGKDTQYF TGTGCCAGCAGCTTAGTGGGAAAAGATACGCAGTATTTT
few TRBJ2-5 TRBD1 TRBV5-1 CAGQGAPGETQYF TGCGCCGGGCAGGGGGCGCCAGGGGAGACCCAGTACTTC
many TRBJ2-3 - TRBV5-1 CASSLAGGSTDTQYF TGTGCCAGCAGCTTAGCCGGCGGAAGCACAGATACGCAGTATTTT
many TRBJ2-5 TRBD2 TRBV11-2 CASSFPRGGSGSEETQYF TGTGCCAGCAGCTTTCCCCGAGGGGGTAGCGGGAGTGAAGAGACCCAGTACTTC
many TRBJ1-4 TRBD1 TRBV5-1 CASSSTGLGEKLFF TGCGCCAGCAGCTCGACAGGGTTGGGTGAAAAACTGTTTTTT
- TRBJ2-3 - TRBV28 CASSQVTGGVGTDTQYF TGTGCCAGCAGTCAGGTGACAGGAGGGGTGGGTACAGATACGCAGTATTTT
many TRBJ1-4 - TRBV4-1 CASSKKWAVTTNEKLFF TGCGCCAGCAGCAAAAAGTGGGCGGTTACAACTAATGAAAAACTGTTTTTT
- TRBJ1-1 TRBD1 TRBV7-3 CASSPGQGQEAFF TGTGCCAGCAGCCCGGGACAGGGGCAAGAAGCTTTCTTT
- TRBJ2-5 TRBD1 TRBV12-3/TRBV12-4 CASRSGQGGRSVETQYF TGTGCCAGCAGAAGCGGACAGGGGGGCAGAAGCGTAGAGACCCAGTACTTC
many TRBJ2-7 - TRBV7-3 CASSSGGDRAYEQYF TGTGCCAGCAGCTCCGGGGGGGACAGGGCCTACGAGCAGTACTTC
- TRBJ1-4 - TRBV12-3/TRBV12-4 CASRDRGNEKLFF TGTGCCAGCCGGGACCGAGGAAATGAAAAACTGTTTTTT
- TRBJ1-5 TRBD1 TRBV20-1 CSARDLGQGSPQHF TGCAGTGCTAGAGATTTAGGACAGGGGTCGCCCCAGCATTTT
- TRBJ1-2 - TRBV25-1 CASSDPLGRDYGYTF TGTGCCAGCAGTGATCCACTCGGGCGAGACTATGGCTACACCTTC
- TRBJ2-1 TRBD2 TRBV13 CASSPTSGSIAYNEQFF TGTGCCAGCAGCCCGACTAGCGGGAGTATTGCCTACAATGAGCAGTTCTTC
many TRBJ1-1 - TRBV9 CASSGAAAYFTEAFF TGTGCCAGCAGCGGTGCGGCGGCTTATTTCACTGAAGCTTTCTTT
- TRBJ2-7 TRBD2 TRBV20-1 CSARTSGRIAYEQYF TGCAGTGCCCGGACTAGCGGGAGAATCGCCTACGAGCAGTACTTC
many TRBJ2-2 - TRBV28 CASSSTWAGELFF TGTGCCAGCAGTTCAACTTGGGCCGGGGAGCTGTTTTTT
- TRBJ2-6 - TRBV4-1 CASSHRVGTGANVLTF TGCGCCAGCAGCCATCGGGTGGGGACTGGGGCCAACGTCCTGACTTTC
many TRBJ1-5 - TRBV3-1 CASSQAGTTQPQHF TGTGCCAGCAGCCAAGCCGGGACAACGCAGCCCCAGCATTTT
- TRBJ2-7 - TRBV7-2 CASSLVDSYEQYF TGTGCCAGCAGCTTAGTCGACAGCTACGAGCAGTACTTC
- TRBJ1-4 - TRBV6-2/TRBV6-3 CASSYSFSAFNEKLFF TGTGCCAGCAGTTACTCTTTCAGCGCCTTTAATGAAAAACTGTTTTTT
- TRBJ1-5 - TRBV6-4 CASSYIGGFLNQPQHF TGTGCCAGCAGTTACATCGGGGGGTTCCTCAATCAGCCCCAGCATTTT
- TRBJ2-5 - TRBV29-1 CSVDSGGETQYF TGCAGCGTTGATTCGGGCGGGGAGACCCAGTACTTC
many TRBJ2-2 - TRBV5-1 CASSLEAYTGELFF TGCGCCAGCAGCTTGGAGGCCTACACCGGGGAGCTGTTTTTT